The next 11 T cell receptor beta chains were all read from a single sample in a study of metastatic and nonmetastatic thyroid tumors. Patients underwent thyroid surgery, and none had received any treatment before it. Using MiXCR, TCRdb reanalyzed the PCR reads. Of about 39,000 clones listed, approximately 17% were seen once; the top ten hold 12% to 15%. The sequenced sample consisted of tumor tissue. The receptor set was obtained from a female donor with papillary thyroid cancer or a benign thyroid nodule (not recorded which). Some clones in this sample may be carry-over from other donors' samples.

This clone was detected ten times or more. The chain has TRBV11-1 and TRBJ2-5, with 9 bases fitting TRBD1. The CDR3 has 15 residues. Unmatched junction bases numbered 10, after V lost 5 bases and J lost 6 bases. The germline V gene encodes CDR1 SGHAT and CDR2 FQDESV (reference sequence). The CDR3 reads CASSAGTGWWKTQYF. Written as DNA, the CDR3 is TGTGCCAGCAGCGCCGGGACAGGGTGGTGGAAGACCCAGTACTTC.

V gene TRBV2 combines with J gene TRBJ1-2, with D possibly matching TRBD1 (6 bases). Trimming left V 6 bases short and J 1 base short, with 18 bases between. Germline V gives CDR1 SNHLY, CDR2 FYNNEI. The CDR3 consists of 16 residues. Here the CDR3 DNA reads TGTGCCAGCAGGGGGGTACAGGGAGTTCGTAACTATGGCTACACCTTC. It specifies CASRGVQGVRNYGYTF.

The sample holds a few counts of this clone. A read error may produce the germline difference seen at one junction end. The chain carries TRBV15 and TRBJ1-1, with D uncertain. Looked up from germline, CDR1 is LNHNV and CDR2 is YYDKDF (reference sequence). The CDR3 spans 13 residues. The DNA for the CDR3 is TGTGCCACCAGCGGAATCATTAACACTGAACCTTTCTTT. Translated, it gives CATSGIINTEPFF. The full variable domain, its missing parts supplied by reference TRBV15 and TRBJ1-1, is DAMVIQNPRYQVTQFGKPVTLSCSQTLNHNVMYWYQQKSSQAPKLLFHYYDKDFNNEADTPDNFQSRRPNTSFCFLDIRSPGLGDTAMYLCATSGIINTEPFFGQGTRLTVV.

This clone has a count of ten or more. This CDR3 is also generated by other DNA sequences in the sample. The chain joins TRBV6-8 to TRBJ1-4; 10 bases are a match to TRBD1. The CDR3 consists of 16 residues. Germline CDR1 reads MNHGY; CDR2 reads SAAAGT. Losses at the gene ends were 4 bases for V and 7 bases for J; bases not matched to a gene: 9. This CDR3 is CASSWTGGEPSEKLFF. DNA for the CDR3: TGTGCCAGCAGTTGGACAGGGGGGGAGCCATCTGAAAAACTGTTTTTT.

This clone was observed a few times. The CDR3 loop reads CASSQDPRYGTGELFF. The CDR3 DNA reads as TGTGCCAGCAGCCAAGATCCCAGGTATGGGACCGGGGAGCTGTTTTTT. This chain uses TRBV3-1 with TRBJ2-2; no clear D. The CDR3 is made up of 16 amino acids. Per the germline V gene, CDR1 is LGHDT and CDR2 is YNNKEL (reference sequence). V was clipped by 0 bases and J by 5 bases, with 13 bases between them.

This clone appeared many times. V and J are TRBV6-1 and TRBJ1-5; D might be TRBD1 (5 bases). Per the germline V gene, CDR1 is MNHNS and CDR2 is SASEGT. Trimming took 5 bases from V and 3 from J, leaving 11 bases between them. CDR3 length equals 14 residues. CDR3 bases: TGTGCCAGCAGTTCTACAGGCCTCAATCAGCCCCAGCATTTT. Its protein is CASSSTGLNQPQHF.

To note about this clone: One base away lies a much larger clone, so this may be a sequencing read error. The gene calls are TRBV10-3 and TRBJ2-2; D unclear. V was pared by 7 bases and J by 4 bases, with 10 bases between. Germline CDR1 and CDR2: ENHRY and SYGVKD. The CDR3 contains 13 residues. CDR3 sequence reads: CAIIDDFTGELFF. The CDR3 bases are TGTGCCATCATTGATGACTTCACCGGGGAGCTGTTTTTT.

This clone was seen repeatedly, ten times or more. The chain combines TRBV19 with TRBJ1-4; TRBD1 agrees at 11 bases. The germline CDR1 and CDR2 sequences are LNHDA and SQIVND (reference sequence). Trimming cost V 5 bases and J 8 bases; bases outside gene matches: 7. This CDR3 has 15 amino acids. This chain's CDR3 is CASSVTGTGGEKLFF. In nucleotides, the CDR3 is TGTGCCAGTAGTGTCACCGGGACAGGGGGAGAAAAACTGTTTTTT.

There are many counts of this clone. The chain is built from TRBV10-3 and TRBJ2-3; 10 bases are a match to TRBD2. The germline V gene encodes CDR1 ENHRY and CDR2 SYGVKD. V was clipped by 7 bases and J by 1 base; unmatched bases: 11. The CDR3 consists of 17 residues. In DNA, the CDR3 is TGTGCCATCAACCCCGGGACTAGCGCCCAAGGCACAGATACGCAGTATTTT. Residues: CAINPGTSAQGTDTQYF.

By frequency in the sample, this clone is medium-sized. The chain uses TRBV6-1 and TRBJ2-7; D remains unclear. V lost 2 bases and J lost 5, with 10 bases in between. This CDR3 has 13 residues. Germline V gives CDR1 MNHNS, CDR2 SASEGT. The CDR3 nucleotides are TGTGCCAGCAGTGAATCTCTAGGGAACGAGCAGTACTTC. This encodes CASSESLGNEQYF.

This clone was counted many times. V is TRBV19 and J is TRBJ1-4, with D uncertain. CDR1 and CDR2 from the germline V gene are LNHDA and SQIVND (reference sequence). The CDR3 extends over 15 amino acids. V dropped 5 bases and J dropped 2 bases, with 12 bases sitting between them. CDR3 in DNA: TGTGCCAGTAGTCTCCGCGGAGTGACTAATGAAAAACTGTTTTTT. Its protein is CASSLRGVTNEKLFF.